This TCR beta chain was documented in a study of blood T cells in healthy people across ages. Study findings and constraints: Older age went with lower TCR beta diversity per million T cells, in a roughly linear way.

For this clonotype: Its antigen remains unidentified.

Isolation of PBMCs gave at least 7 million cells per sample. Extracted total RNA amounted to at least 5 micrograms for each sample. A second about 7 to 11 cycle PCR used barcoded and J-beta primers. Every molecule of cDNA carried a tag from a template-switch adaptor with 12 random nucleotides. One entry per CDR3 protein, called by TCRdb with MiXCR from the 5' RACE reads. The repertoire holds some 700,000 distinct CDR3 sequences, with roughly 41% as singletons. The sample consisted of blood. The TCR was taken from an older woman in good health.

The CDR3 nucleotides read TGTGCCATCAGTGAGTCGGTAGGGGAAGAGACCCAGTACTTC. It translates to CAISESVGEETQYF. The chain combines TRBV10-3 with TRBJ2-5, with D possibly TRBD1 on 5 matching bases. CDR1 and CDR2 (germline): ENHRY, SYGVKD. Trimming pared 0 bases from V and 3 bases from J, leaving 8 bases between. The CDR3 is made up of 14 amino acids.